This is a list of T cell receptor beta chains from one sample in a study of T-cell reconstitution after alpha-beta-depleted transplantation in children. TCRdb fed the PCR reads into MiXCR, producing one record per CDR3 protein. This table has about 19,000 distinct CDR3 sequences, about an eighth appearing once. Material: PBMCs, mostly from graft donor cells, obtained 60 days after TCRalphabeta/CD19-depleted stem cell transplant. Source of these receptors: a female patient between 2 and 15 years old who had a stem cell transplant for congenital amegakaryocytic thrombocytopenia, so the T cells may come from the graft donor. CDR3s include the opening cysteine and the closing phenylalanine or tryptophan. The D gene is left open where the match is weak. Not all rows give a size; the values are once, few, many and, for expanded clones, a class.

V gene	D gene	J gene	clone size	CDR3 protein	CDR3 DNA
TRBV14	TRBD2	TRBJ2-3	many	CASSQGLTSGNTDTQYF	TGTGCCAGCAGCCAAGGGTTGACTAGCGGGAACACAGATACGCAGTATTTT
TRBV11-2	.	TRBJ1-5	.	CASSQDMNQPQHF	TGTGCCAGCAGCCAGGACATGAATCAGCCCCAGCATTTT
TRBV27	.	TRBJ1-5	few	CASSSGAPSNQPQHF	TGTGCCAGCAGTTCGGGGGCCCCTAGCAATCAGCCCCAGCATTTT
TRBV28	TRBD2	TRBJ2-5	many	CASSLTLAGNQETQYF	TGTGCCAGCAGTTTGACGCTAGCGGGGAACCAAGAGACCCAGTACTTC
TRBV20-1	TRBD1	TRBJ1-2	many	CSASTPGQGSWGYTF	TGCAGTGCTAGTACGCCGGGACAGGGGTCCTGGGGCTACACCTTC
TRBV12-3/TRBV12-4	.	TRBJ1-2	many	CASSLNIGTGPNYGYTF	TGTGCCAGCAGTTTGAATATCGGGACGGGACCTAACTATGGCTACACCTTC
TRBV5-1	.	TRBJ2-1	.	CASSFPLDTTGFSYNEQFF	TGCGCCAGCAGCTTTCCGTTAGACACTACGGGGTTCTCCTACAATGAGCAGTTCTTC
TRBV7-9	TRBD1	TRBJ1-2	many	CASSFGQVYGYTF	TGTGCCAGCAGCTTCGGACAGGTTTATGGCTACACCTTC
TRBV7-8	TRBD2	TRBJ2-5	many	CASSLSSGSVTQYF	TGTGCCAGCAGCTTATCCAGCGGGAGTGTGACCCAGTACTTC
TRBV20-1	TRBD2	TRBJ2-7	many	CSARDPFSGTSYEQYF	TGCAGTGCTAGAGACCCCTTTAGCGGGACATCCTACGAGCAGTACTTC
TRBV11-3	TRBD2	TRBJ2-3	many	CASSQPSLAGGNTDTQYF	TGTGCCAGCAGCCAACCCTCGCTAGCGGGAGGTAATACAGATACGCAGTATTTT
TRBV28	.	TRBJ2-7	many	CASSSTGIGTYEQYF	TGTGCCAGCAGTTCAACAGGGATCGGGACCTACGAGCAGTACTTC
TRBV3-1	.	TRBJ2-2	many	CASSQEREPNTGELFF	TGTGCCAGCAGCCAAGAGAGGGAACCGAACACCGGGGAGCTGTTTTTT
TRBV7-6	.	TRBJ1-3	many	CASGLTVSGNTIYF	TGTGCCAGCGGGTTGACGGTCTCTGGAAACACCATATATTTT
TRBV9	.	TRBJ2-3	many	CASSVWGSGDTQYF	TGTGCCAGCAGCGTATGGGGCTCGGGAGATACGCAGTATTTT
TRBV12-5	TRBD2	TRBJ2-7	many	CASGSTGTSSYEQYF	TGTGCTAGTGGTTCTACCGGGACTAGCAGCTACGAGCAGTACTTC
TRBV6-1	TRBD2	TRBJ2-1	many	CASMTSPPYNEQFF	TGTGCCAGCATGACTAGCCCCCCGTACAATGAGCAGTTCTTC
TRBV20-1	TRBD2	TRBJ2-1	few	CCASTRLAGDPYNEQFF	TGCTGTGCTAGTACCCGACTAGCGGGGGACCCCTACAATGAGCAGTTCTTC
TRBV11-1	TRBD2	TRBJ2-3	many	CASSFRRGGGQLTDTQYF	TGTGCCAGCAGCTTTCGTCGGGGGGGCGGACAACTCACAGATACGCAGTATTTT
TRBV7-9	TRBD1	TRBJ1-1	many	CASSLPPWDSF	TGTGCCAGCAGCTTACCTCCGTGGGACAGCTTT
TRBV29-1	.	TRBJ1-1	many	CSVEPLVGGYTEAFF	TGCAGCGTTGAACCTTTAGTGGGGGGTTACACTGAAGCTTTCTTT
TRBV7-9	TRBD1	TRBJ2-3	many	CASSAWDRLLVDF	TGTGCCAGCAGCGCCTGGGACAGACTGCTGGTAGATTTT
TRBV28	.	TRBJ1-3	many	CASSRRWGNTIYF	TGTGCCAGCAGCCGACGGTGGGGAAACACCATATATTTT
TRBV28	.	TRBJ1-2	many	CASSPSGALNYGYTF	TGTGCCAGCAGCCCTTCAGGGGCCCTTAACTATGGCTACACCTTC
TRBV29-1	.	TRBJ2-3	many	CSVEEKRPDTQYF	TGCAGCGTTGAAGAGAAGCGTCCAGATACGCAGTATTTT
TRBV11-2	.	TRBJ2-1	many	CASSLETPNEQFF	TGTGCCAGCAGCTTAGAGACTCCCAATGAGCAGTTCTTC
TRBV25-1	TRBD1	TRBJ2-1	many	CASSDPGQGYNEQFF	TGTGCCAGCAGTGACCCGGGACAGGGGTACAATGAGCAGTTCTTC
TRBV3-1	TRBD2	TRBJ2-7	many	CASSPGGLAVNYEQYF	TGTGCCAGCAGCCCTGGGGGACTAGCGGTCAACTACGAGCAGTACTTC
TRBV19	TRBD1	TRBJ2-7	many	CASSPTQGWRYEQYF	TGTGCCAGTAGTCCAACACAGGGGTGGCGATACGAGCAGTACTTC
TRBV4-2	TRBD2	TRBJ2-5	many	CASSQAGTSGSLETQYF	TGTGCCAGCAGCCAGGCCGGGACTAGCGGGAGTTTGGAGACCCAGTACTTC
TRBV19	.	TRBJ1-2	.	CASSIAGDIYGYTF	TGTGCCAGTAGTATAGCAGGGGACATTTATGGCTACACCTTC
TRBV5-1	TRBD2	TRBJ2-1	many	CASTGGGLAHRSSYNEQFF	TGCGCCAGCACCGGGGGGGGACTAGCTCATAGAAGCTCCTACAATGAGCAGTTCTTC
TRBV5-5	.	TRBJ2-1	many	CASSLGRPGNEQFF	TGTGCCAGCAGCTTGGGTCGACCAGGGAATGAGCAGTTCTTC
TRBV27	.	TRBJ2-7	many	CASSLQATTYEQYF	TGTGCCAGCAGTTTACAGGCGACCACCTACGAGCAGTACTTC
TRBV12-3/TRBV12-4	.	TRBJ1-5	many	CASSLASDQPQHF	TGTGCCAGCAGTTTAGCGTCCGATCAGCCCCAGCATTTT
TRBV6-1	.	TRBJ2-2	many	CASSADGLNTGELFF	TGTGCCAGCAGTGCGGACGGATTGAACACCGGGGAGCTGTTTTTT
TRBV20-1	.	TRBJ1-5	.	CSAIDATRWHQPQHF	TGCAGTGCCATAGACGCGACTCGTTGGCATCAGCCCCAGCATTTT
TRBV20-1	.	TRBJ2-5	many	CSASKAGQQETQYF	TGCAGTGCTAGTAAAGCGGGACAGCAAGAGACCCAGTACTTC
TRBV20-1	.	TRBJ2-7	medium-sized	CSASLPGTYEQYF	TGCAGTGCTAGTCTACCAGGGACCTACGAGCAGTACTTC
TRBV3-1	.	TRBJ2-2	many	CASSQDQRTGWNTGELFF	TGTGCCAGCAGCCAAGATCAAAGGACGGGCTGGAACACCGGGGAGCTGTTTTTT
TRBV12-3/TRBV12-4	TRBD1	TRBJ2-7	many	CASSFRATGGSYEQYF	TGTGCCAGCAGTTTTCGAGCGACAGGGGGAAGTTACGAGCAGTACTTC
TRBV7-8	TRBD2	TRBJ2-7	many	CASSSPSGSSYEQYF	TGTGCCAGCAGCTCGCCCAGCGGGAGTTCCTACGAGCAGTACTTC
TRBV28	TRBD2	TRBJ2-5	medium-sized	CASSLKLAGGRETQYF	TGTGCCAGCAGTTTAAAACTAGCGGGGGGGCGGGAGACCCAGTACTTC
TRBV28	.	TRBJ2-7	many	CASSWRQLHYSYEQYF	TGTGCCAGCAGTTGGAGACAGCTCCATTACTCCTACGAGCAGTACTTC
TRBV20-1	.	TRBJ2-7	many	CSASGKADEQYF	TGCAGTGCTAGCGGGAAAGCGGACGAGCAGTACTTC
TRBV28	.	TRBJ1-5	many	CASSFVTLGTGNQPQHF	TGTGCCAGCAGTTTTGTGACATTGGGGACGGGCAATCAGCCCCAGCATTTT
TRBV5-1	TRBD2	TRBJ2-7	.	CASSPGLAGGKRRYEQYF	TGCGCCAGCAGCCCAGGACTAGCGGGAGGAAAACGTAGGTACGAGCAGTACTTC
TRBV7-9	TRBD2	TRBJ2-1	.	CASSPPSGSSYNEQFF	TGTGCCAGCAGCCCTCCCAGCGGGAGCTCCTACAATGAGCAGTTCTTC